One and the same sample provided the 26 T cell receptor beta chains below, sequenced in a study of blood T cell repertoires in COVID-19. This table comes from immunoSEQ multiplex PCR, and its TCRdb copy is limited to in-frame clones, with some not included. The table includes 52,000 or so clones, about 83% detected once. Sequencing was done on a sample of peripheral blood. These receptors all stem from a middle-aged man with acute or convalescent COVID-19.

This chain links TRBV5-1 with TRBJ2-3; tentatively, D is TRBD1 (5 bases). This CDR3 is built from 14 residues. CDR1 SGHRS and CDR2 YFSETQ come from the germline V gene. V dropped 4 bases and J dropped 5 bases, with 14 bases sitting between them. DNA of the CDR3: TGCGCCAGCAGCGAAGGACAATTTCAAGATACGCAGTATTTT. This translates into CASSEGQFQDTQYF.

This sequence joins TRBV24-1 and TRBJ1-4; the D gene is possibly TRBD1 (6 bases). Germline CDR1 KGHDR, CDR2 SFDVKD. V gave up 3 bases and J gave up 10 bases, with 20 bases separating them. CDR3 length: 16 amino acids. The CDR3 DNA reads TGTGCCACCAGTGATCCGCTACAGGGAGGGACGGCAAAACTGTTTTTT. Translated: CATSDPLQGGTAKLFF.

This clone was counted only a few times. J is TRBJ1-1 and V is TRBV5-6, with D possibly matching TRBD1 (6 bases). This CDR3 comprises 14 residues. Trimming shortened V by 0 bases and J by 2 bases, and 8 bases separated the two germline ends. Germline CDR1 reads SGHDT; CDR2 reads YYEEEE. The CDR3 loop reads CASSLADRNTEAFF. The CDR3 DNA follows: TGTGCCAGCAGCTTGGCGGACAGAAACACTGAAGCTTTCTTT.

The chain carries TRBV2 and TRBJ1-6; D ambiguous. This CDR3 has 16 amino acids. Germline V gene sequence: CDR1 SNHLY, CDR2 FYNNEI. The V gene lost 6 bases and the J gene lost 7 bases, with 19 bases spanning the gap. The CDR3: CASRGSGSRRNSPLHF. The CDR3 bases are TGTGCCAGCAGAGGATCCGGCTCGAGGCGGAATTCACCCCTCCACTTT.

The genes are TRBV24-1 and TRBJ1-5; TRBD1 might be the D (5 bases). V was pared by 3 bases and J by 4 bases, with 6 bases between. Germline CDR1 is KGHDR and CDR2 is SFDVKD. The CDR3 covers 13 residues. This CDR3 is CATSDRGNQPQHF. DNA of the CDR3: TGTGCCACCAGTGATAGGGGAAATCAGCCCCAGCATTTT.

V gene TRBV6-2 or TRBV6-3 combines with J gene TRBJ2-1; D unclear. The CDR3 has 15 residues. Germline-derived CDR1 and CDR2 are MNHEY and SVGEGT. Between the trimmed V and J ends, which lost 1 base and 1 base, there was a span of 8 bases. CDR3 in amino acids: CASSYFNWSYNEQFF. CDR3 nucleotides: TGTGCCAGCAGTTACTTTAACTGGTCCTACAATGAGCAGTTCTTC.

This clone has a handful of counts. In nucleotides, the CDR3 is TGTGCCAGCAGCCGGCTGGCGGGGCTGGGCTCCTATAATTCACCCCTCCACTTT. Its protein product is CASSRLAGLGSYNSPLHF. V usage is TRBV3-1 (or the pseudogene TRBV3-2) and J usage is TRBJ1-6, with D possibly matching TRBD1 (5 bases). Trimming left V 4 bases short and J 0 bases short, with 16 bases between. Per germline, CDR1 LGHDT and CDR2 YNNKEL (reference sequence). CDR3 length: 18 residues.

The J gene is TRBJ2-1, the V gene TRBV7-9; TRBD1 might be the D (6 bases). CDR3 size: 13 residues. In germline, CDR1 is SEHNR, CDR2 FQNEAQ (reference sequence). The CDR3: CVTGSSSYNEQFF. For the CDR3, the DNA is TGTGTCACAGGGAGCAGCTCCTACAATGAGCAGTTCTTC.

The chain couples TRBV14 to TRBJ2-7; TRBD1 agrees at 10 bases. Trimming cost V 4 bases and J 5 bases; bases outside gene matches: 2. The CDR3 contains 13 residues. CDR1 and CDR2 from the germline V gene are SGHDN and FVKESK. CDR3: CASSRGQGDEQYV. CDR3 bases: TGTGCCAGCAGCCGTGGACAGGGGGACGAGCAGTACGTC.

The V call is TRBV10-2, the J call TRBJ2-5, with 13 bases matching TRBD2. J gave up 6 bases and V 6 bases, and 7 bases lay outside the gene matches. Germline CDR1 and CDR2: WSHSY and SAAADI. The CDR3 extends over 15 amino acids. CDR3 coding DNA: TGCGCCAGCAGCGAGATTGGGACTAGCGGGAAGACCCAGTACTTC. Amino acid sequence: CASSEIGTSGKTQYF.

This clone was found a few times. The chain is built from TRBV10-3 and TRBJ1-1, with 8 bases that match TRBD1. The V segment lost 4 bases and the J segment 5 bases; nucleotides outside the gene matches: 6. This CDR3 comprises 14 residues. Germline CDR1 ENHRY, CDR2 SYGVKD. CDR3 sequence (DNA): TGTGCCATCAGTGGAAACAGGGGGGGTACTGAAGCTTTCTTT. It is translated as CAISGNRGGTEAFF.

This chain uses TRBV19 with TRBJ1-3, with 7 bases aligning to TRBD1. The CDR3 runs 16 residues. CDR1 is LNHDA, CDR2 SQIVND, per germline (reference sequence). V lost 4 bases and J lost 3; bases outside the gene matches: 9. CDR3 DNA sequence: TGTGCCAGTAGTACTGCGAACAGGGGTGTTGGAAACACCATATATTTT. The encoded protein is CASSTANRGVGNTIYF.

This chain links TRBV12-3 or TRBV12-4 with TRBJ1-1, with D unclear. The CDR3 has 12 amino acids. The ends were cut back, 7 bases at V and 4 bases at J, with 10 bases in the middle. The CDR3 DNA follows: TGTGCCAGCACCCTACGTGGCACTGAAGCTTTCTTT. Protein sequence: CASTLRGTEAFF.

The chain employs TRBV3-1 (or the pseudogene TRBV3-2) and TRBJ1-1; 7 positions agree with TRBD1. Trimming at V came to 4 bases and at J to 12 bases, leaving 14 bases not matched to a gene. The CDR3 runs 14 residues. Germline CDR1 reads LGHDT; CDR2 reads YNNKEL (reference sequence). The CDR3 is CASSPLTTGLWSFF. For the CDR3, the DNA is TGTGCCAGCAGCCCGTTAACGACAGGGCTTTGGTCTTTCTTT.

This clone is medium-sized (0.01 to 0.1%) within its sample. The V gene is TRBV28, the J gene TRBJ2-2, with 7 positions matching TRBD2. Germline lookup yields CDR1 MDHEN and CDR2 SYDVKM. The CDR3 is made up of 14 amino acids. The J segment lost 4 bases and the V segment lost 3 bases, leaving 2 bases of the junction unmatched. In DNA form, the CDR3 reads TGTGCCAGCAGTTTCGGGGGGTCCACCGGGGAGCTGTTTTTT. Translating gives CASSFGGSTGELFF.

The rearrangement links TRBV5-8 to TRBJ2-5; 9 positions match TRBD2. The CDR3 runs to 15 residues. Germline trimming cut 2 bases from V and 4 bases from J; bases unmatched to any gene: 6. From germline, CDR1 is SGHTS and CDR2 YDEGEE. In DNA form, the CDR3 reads TGTGCCAGCAGCTTTGGGCGGGGGGGCCCAGAGACCCAGTACTTC. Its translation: CASSFGRGGPETQYF.

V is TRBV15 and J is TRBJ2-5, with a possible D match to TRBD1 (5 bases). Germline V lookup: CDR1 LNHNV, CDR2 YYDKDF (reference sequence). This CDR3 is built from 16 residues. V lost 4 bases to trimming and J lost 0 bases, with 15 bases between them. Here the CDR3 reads CATSNPAGQNQETQYF. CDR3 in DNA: TGTGCCACCAGCAACCCGGCAGGGCAAAACCAAGAGACCCAGTACTTC.

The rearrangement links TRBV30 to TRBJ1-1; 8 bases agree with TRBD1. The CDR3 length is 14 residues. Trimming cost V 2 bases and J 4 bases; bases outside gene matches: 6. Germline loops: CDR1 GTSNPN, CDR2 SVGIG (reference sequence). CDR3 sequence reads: CAWSRDRGGTEAFF. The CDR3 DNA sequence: TGTGCCTGGAGTCGAGACAGGGGAGGCACTGAAGCTTTCTTT.

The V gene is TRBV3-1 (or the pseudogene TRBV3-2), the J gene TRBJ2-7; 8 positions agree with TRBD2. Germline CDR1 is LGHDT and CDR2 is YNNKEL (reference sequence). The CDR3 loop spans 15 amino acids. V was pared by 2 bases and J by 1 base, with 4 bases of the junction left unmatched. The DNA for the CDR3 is TGTGCCAGCAGCCAAAACATAGCGGGGTCCTACGAGCAGTACTTC. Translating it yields CASSQNIAGSYEQYF.

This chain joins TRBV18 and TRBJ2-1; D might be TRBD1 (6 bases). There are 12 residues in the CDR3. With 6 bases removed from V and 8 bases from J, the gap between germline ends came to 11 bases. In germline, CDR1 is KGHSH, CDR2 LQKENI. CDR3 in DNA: TGTGCCAGCTCGCCGCAGGGGTATGAGCAGTTCTTC. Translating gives CASSPQGYEQFF.

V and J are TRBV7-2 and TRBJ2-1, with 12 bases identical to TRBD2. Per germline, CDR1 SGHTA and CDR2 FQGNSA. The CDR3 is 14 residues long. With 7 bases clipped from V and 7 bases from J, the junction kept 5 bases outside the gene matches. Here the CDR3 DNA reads TGTGCCAGCAAACTAGCGGGGGGATTGAATGAGCAGTTCTTC. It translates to CASKLAGGLNEQFF.

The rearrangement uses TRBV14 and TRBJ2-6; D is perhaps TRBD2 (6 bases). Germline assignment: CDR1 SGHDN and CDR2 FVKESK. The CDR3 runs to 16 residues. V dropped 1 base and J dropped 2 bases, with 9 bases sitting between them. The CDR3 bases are TGTGCCAGCAGCCAAGTGGGGGGTACTGGGGCCAACGTCCTGACTTTC. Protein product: CASSQVGGTGANVLTF.

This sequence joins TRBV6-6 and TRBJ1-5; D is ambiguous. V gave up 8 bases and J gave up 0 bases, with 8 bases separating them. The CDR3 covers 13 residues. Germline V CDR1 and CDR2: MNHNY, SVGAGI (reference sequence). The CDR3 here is CASSGYSNQPQHF. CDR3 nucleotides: TGTGCCAGCTCGGGTTATAGCAATCAGCCCCAGCATTTT.

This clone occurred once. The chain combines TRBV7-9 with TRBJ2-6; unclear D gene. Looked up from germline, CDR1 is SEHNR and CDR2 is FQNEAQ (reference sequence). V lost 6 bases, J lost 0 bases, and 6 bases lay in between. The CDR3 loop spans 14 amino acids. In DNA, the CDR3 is TGTGCCAGCAGGCACAGCTCTGGGGCCAACGTCCTGACTTTC. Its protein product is CASRHSSGANVLTF.

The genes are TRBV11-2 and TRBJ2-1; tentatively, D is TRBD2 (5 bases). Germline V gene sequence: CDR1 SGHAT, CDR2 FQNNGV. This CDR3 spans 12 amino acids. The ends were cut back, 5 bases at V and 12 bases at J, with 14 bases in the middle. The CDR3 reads CASSPQHAGQFF. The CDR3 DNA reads TGTGCCAGCAGCCCTCAACACGCGGGGCAGTTCTTC.

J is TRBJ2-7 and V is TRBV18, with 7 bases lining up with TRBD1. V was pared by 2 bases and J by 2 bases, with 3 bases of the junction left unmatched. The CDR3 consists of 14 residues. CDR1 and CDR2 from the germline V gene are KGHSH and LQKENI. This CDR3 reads CASSPGTATYEQYF. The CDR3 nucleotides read TGTGCCAGCTCACCAGGGACAGCCACCTACGAGCAGTACTTC. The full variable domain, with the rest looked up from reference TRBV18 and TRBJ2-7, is NAGVMQNPRHLVRRRGQEARLRCSPMKGHSHVYWYRQLPEEGLKFMVYLQKENIIDESGMPKERFSAEFPKEGPSILRIQQVVRGDSAAYFCASSPGTATYEQYFGPGTRLTVT.